The 28 T cell receptor beta chains below all came from one sample that was sequenced in a study of cytomegalovirus exposure and HLA in healthy donors. The PCR had 60 Vbeta and 13 Jbeta primers. TCRdb's table, derived via immunoSEQ multiplex PCR, lists solely in-frame clones and lacks some. The top ten hold about 1% of the sample, which has about 130,000 clones, about 82% seen once. The sample taken for sequencing was PBMCs. Receptors originate from a boy younger than 18 in good health and CMV-seronegative.

The gene calls are TRBV4-1 and TRBJ1-3; tentative D call: TRBD1 (5 bases). This CDR3 comprises 17 residues. Trimming stripped 1 base from V and 4 bases from J, with 17 bases between. CDR1 MGHRA and CDR2 YSYEKL come from the germline V gene. DNA for the CDR3: TGCGCCAGCAGCCAAGCCTTCGGCAGGGTGGCAGGAAACACCATATATTTT. As protein: CASSQAFGRVAGNTIYF.

The chain employs TRBV4-1 and TRBJ2-5, with 10 bases lining up with TRBD1. The V gene end was trimmed by 4 bases and the J gene end by 1 base; junction bases not matched to a gene: 3. The CDR3 extends over 15 amino acids. From germline, CDR1 is MGHRA and CDR2 YSYEKL. The DNA for the CDR3 is TGCGCCAGCAGCCGGAGACAGGGGGCCCAAGAGACCCAGTACTTC. Encoded protein: CASSRRQGAQETQYF.

The DNA of the CDR3 is TGTGCCAGCAGTGGACAGGCAACAAATCAGCCCCAGCATTTT. Translating gives CASSGQATNQPQHF. The chain uses TRBV6-1 and TRBJ1-5, with D perhaps TRBD1 (6 bases). CDR3 length: 14 amino acids. V lost 4 bases, J lost 4 bases, and 11 bases lay in between. Germline V CDR1 and CDR2: MNHNS, SASEGT.

This CDR3 reads CASSPMTGATEAFF. CDR3 bases: TGTGCCAGCAGCCCCATGACAGGGGCGACTGAAGCTTTCTTT. The chain combines TRBV7-9 with TRBJ1-1; 8 bases line up with TRBD1. This CDR3 has 14 amino acids. Trimming cost V 5 bases and J 5 bases; bases outside gene matches: 7. Germline CDR1 is SEHNR and CDR2 is FQNEAQ (reference sequence).

The rearrangement links TRBV6-1 to TRBJ2-3; 12 positions match TRBD2. V dropped 6 bases and J dropped 5; count of bases not matched to a gene: 6. The CDR3 is 15 residues long. The V gene's germline CDR1 is MNHNS and CDR2 SASEGT. The CDR3 loop reads CASRQLAGGQDTQYF. In DNA, the CDR3 is TGTGCCAGCAGACAGCTAGCGGGAGGGCAAGATACGCAGTATTTT.

V usage is TRBV10-3 and J usage is TRBJ2-7; TRBD2 matches at 8 bases. This CDR3 is built from 16 residues. Germline V CDR1 and CDR2: ENHRY, SYGVKD. V shed 7 bases, J shed 5 bases, and the junction held 16 bases outside the gene matches. The CDR3 coding sequence is TGTGCCATCATGGCTACTAGCGGAAGGGGGACCGACGAGCAGTACTTC. The encoded protein is CAIMATSGRGTDEQYF.

The chain has TRBV5-1 and TRBJ2-1, with a tentative D call TRBD2 (6 bases). Germline CDR1 reads SGHRS; CDR2 reads YFSETQ. Deletions cut 2 bases from V and 6 bases from J, with 15 bases between. CDR3 length equals 15 residues. The chain's CDR3 is CASSFRDSGGNEQFF. For the CDR3, the DNA is TGCGCCAGCAGCTTTCGGGACTCCGGGGGCAATGAGCAGTTCTTC.

The V and J genes are TRBV21-1 and TRBJ2-7; the table's D gene call, TRBD1, was not cross checked with the DNA. TRBV21-1 is a listed pseudogene. This CDR3 contains 15 residues. The CDR3 loop is CASSAGQGDSYEQYF. For the CDR3, the DNA is TGTGCCAGCAGCGCGGGACAGGGGGACTCCTACGAGCAGTACTTC.

This clone is a singleton in its sample. The chain carries TRBV4-2 and TRBJ2-7; TRBD2 might be the D (5 bases). V was shortened by 0 bases and J by 4 bases, with 16 bases between the two germline ends. Germline CDR1 is LGHNA and CDR2 is YNFKEQ. The CDR3 consists of 16 residues. CDR3 bases: TGTGCCAGCAGCCAAGATAACTCCTACGAGGGTTACGAGCAGTACTTC. This translates into CASSQDNSYEGYEQYF.

The V gene is TRBV5-1, the J gene TRBJ2-6; possibly TRBD1 for D (6 bases). CDR3 length: 17 residues. Germline V CDR1 and CDR2: SGHRS, YFSETQ. The germline V and J ends were trimmed by 1 base and 0 bases, with 11 bases remaining between them. The CDR3 DNA sequence: TGCGCCAGCAGCTTGTTACAGGGCGGCTCTGGGGCCAACGTCCTGACTTTC. It specifies CASSLLQGGSGANVLTF. Looking up the rest from reference TRBV5-1 and TRBJ2-6 gives the full variable domain: KAGVTQTPRYLIKTRGQQVTLSCSPISGHRSVSWYQQTPGQGLQFLFEYFSETQRNKGNFPGRFSGRQFSNSRSEMNVSTLELGDSALYLCASSLLQGGSGANVLTFGAGSRLTVL.

Details on this clone: This same CDR3 is encoded by further DNA sequences in the sample. The gene calls are TRBV6-6 and TRBJ1-4; 7 positions match TRBD1. The CDR3 length is 15 residues. The germline V gene encodes CDR1 MNHNY and CDR2 SVGAGI (reference sequence). Losses at the gene ends were 5 bases for V and 7 bases for J; bases not matched to a gene: 10. CDR3: CASSTRTGVGEKLFF. The CDR3 nucleotides are TGTGCCAGCAGTACCCGGACAGGAGTAGGTGAAAAACTGTTTTTT.

This clone has only a few counts. J is TRBJ1-1 and V is TRBV4-2; TRBD1 might be the D (6 bases). The germline V gene encodes CDR1 LGHNA and CDR2 YNFKEQ. V was trimmed by 1 base and J by 11 bases, leaving 8 bases between them. The CDR3 is 11 amino acids. This chain's CDR3 is CASSQARGAFF. CDR3 coding DNA: TGTGCCAGCAGCCAAGCTAGGGGGGCTTTCTTT.

The chain carries TRBV19 and TRBJ1-2, with no clear D. This CDR3 has 15 residues. From germline, CDR1 is LNHDA and CDR2 SQIVND (reference sequence). Trimming pared 8 bases from V and 4 bases from J, leaving 20 bases between. The CDR3 here is CASGVSRGSSYGYTF. In DNA, the CDR3 is TGTGCCAGTGGGGTTTCGAGAGGGTCGAGCTATGGCTACACCTTC.

The count of this clone is one. The rearrangement links TRBV7-2 to TRBJ2-2, with TRBD2 matching 7 bases. V dropped 2 bases and J dropped 3; count of bases not matched to a gene: 9. The CDR3 has 17 residues. Germline V gives CDR1 SGHTA, CDR2 FQGNSA. Here the CDR3 DNA reads TGTGCCAGCAGCTTAAGGTCGAGGCTAGCGGACACCGGGGAGCTGTTTTTT. Its translation: CASSLRSRLADTGELFF.

The chain uses TRBV4-1 and TRBJ2-5; 8 nucleotides agree with TRBD2. The CDR3 has 15 amino acids. Germline trimming cut 3 bases from V and 4 bases from J; bases unmatched to any gene: 7. Germline-derived CDR1 and CDR2 are MGHRA and YSYEKL. In DNA, the CDR3 is TGCGCCAGCAGCCATTCCGGGAGGGCCGGAGAGACCCAGTACTTC. Encoded protein: CASSHSGRAGETQYF.

This clone was picked up a small number of times. The chain has TRBV9 and TRBJ2-7; no firm D call. Trimming pared 2 bases from V and 3 bases from J, leaving 9 bases between. Per the germline V gene, CDR1 is SGDLS and CDR2 is YYNGEE. The CDR3 is 13 amino acids. In nucleotides, the CDR3 is TGTGCCAGCAGCGTTGCGGTAAGCTACGAGCAGTACTTC. Its protein product is CASSVAVSYEQYF.

This clone appeared once. J is TRBJ2-3 and V is TRBV27; TRBD2 might be the D (5 bases). V was trimmed by 8 bases and J by 0 bases, leaving 9 bases between them. The length of the CDR3 is 13 residues. Germline V lookup: CDR1 MNHEY, CDR2 SMNVEV (reference sequence). CDR3 coding DNA: TGTGCCAGCGGACGGGGAAGCACAGATACGCAGTATTTT. Encoded protein: CASGRGSTDTQYF.

The chain employs TRBV4-3 and TRBJ2-3; TRBD2 agrees at 7 bases. CDR1 is LGHNA and CDR2 is YSLEER in the germline V gene. Trimming took 4 bases from V and 1 from J; bases not matched to a gene: 5. The CDR3 is made up of 15 amino acids. The CDR3 DNA sequence: TGCGCCAGCAGCCCCAGCGGGACTCGCACAGATACGCAGTATTTT. Amino acid sequence: CASSPSGTRTDTQYF.

The chain has TRBV5-6 and TRBJ1-5, with TRBD1 matching 9 bases. Trimming took 4 bases from V and 6 from J; bases not matched to a gene: 17. CDR1 is SGHDT, CDR2 YYEEEE, per germline. The CDR3 is 18 amino acids. CDR3 nucleotides: TGTGCCAGCAGCCTGCGGACAGGGGTTGGATTGGTGTCTCAGCCCCAGCATTTT. This sequence encodes CASSLRTGVGLVSQPQHF.

The chain carries TRBV30 and TRBJ1-2; D call uncertain. The CDR3 consists of 10 residues. The germline V gene has CDR1 GTSNPN and CDR2 SVGIG (reference sequence). V gave up 7 bases and J gave up 9 bases, with 12 bases separating them. CDR3 in DNA: TGTGCCTTCCGACAAAGTCGCTACACCTTC. It specifies CAFRQSRYTF.

This clone has a handful of counts. The V and J genes are TRBV19 and TRBJ2-3; possible D gene TRBD1, 5 bases. The V gene's germline CDR1 is LNHDA and CDR2 SQIVND (reference sequence). V lost 0 bases, J lost 3 bases, and 7 bases lay in between. The CDR3 is made up of 14 amino acids. This chain's CDR3 is CASSIEGATDTQYF. CDR3 coding DNA: TGTGCCAGTAGTATAGAAGGGGCAACAGATACGCAGTATTTT. The whole variable domain, remainder taken from reference TRBV19 and TRBJ2-3, is DGGITQSPKYLFRKEGQNVTLSCEQNLNHDAMYWYRQDPGQGLRLIYYSQIVNDFQKGDIAEGYSVSREKKESFPLTVTSAQKNPTAFYLCASSIEGATDTQYFGPGTRLTVL.

This chain uses TRBV12-5 with TRBJ1-4, with a possible D match to TRBD1 (6 bases). There are 15 residues in the CDR3. The V gene lost 0 bases and the J gene lost 4 bases, with 9 bases spanning the gap. Germline CDR1 reads LGHNT; CDR2 reads FRNRAP. The CDR3 reads CASGLVQGYNEKLFF. For the CDR3, the DNA is TGTGCTAGTGGTTTGGTCCAGGGGTATAATGAAAAACTGTTTTTT.

The chain carries TRBV30 and TRBJ1-2; a possible D gene is TRBD1 (6 bases). Trimming removed 4 bases from V and 7 bases from J, with 22 bases in between. This CDR3 has 15 amino acids. The germline V gene has CDR1 GTSNPN and CDR2 SVGIG (reference sequence). CDR3 region: CAWTPAGTTRTGYTF. The CDR3 bases are TGTGCCTGGACCCCAGCCGGGACAACTAGAACTGGCTACACCTTC. Variable domain in full (rest from reference TRBV30 and TRBJ1-2): SQTIHQWPATLVQPVGSPLSLECTVEGTSNPNLYWYRQAAGRGLQLLFYSVGIGQISSEVPQNLSASRPQDRQFILSSKKLLLSDSGFYLCAWTPAGTTRTGYTFGSGTRLTVV.

The chain links TRBV10-3 to TRBJ2-5, with TRBD1 identical over 7 bases. Unmatched junction bases numbered 9, after V lost 11 bases and J lost 3 bases. The CDR3 has 13 amino acids. CDR1 and CDR2 from the germline V gene are ENHRY and SYGVKD. CDR3 sequence reads: CAAQRGQEETQYF. In DNA form, the CDR3 reads TGTGCCGCCCAGAGGGGGCAGGAAGAGACCCAGTACTTC.

This chain connects TRBV30 to TRBJ1-1; D unclear. Trimming stripped 2 bases from V and 11 bases from J, with 15 bases between. The CDR3 is made up of 12 amino acids. CDR1 and CDR2 (germline): GTSNPN, SVGIG (reference sequence). Here the CDR3 DNA reads TGTGCCTGGAGTTGGATAGGGAGTGAGGCTTTCTTT. Residues: CAWSWIGSEAFF.

The chain recombines TRBV6-5 with TRBJ2-5, with D maybe TRBD1 (6 bases). The germline gives CDR1 MNHEY, CDR2 SVGAGI. The V gene lost 1 base and the J gene lost 9 bases, with 12 bases spanning the gap. The CDR3 has 13 residues. Here the CDR3 reads CASSYYRAEAQYF. The CDR3, as DNA: TGTGCCAGCAGTTACTACAGGGCCGAGGCCCAGTACTTC.

The rearrangement links TRBV6-1 to TRBJ1-5; 7 nucleotides match TRBD1. The CDR3 contains 15 residues. Looked up from germline, CDR1 is MNHNS and CDR2 is SASEGT. V lost 5 bases, J lost 5 bases, and 9 bases stayed unmatched. The CDR3 protein is CASSLPPGGDQPQHF. The CDR3 region has the DNA TGTGCCAGCAGTCTACCCCCAGGGGGAGATCAGCCCCAGCATTTT.

The chain uses TRBV7-9 and TRBJ1-1, with no clear D. The germline V gene encodes CDR1 SEHNR and CDR2 FQNEAQ (reference sequence). V was trimmed by 1 base and J by 6 bases, leaving 9 bases between them. The CDR3 totals 13 residues. Here the CDR3 DNA reads TGTGCCAGCAGCTTAGGGCGGTCACCTGAAGCTTTCTTT. This sequence encodes CASSLGRSPEAFF.